A selection of T cell receptor beta chains follows, all from one sample in a study of T cell responses to AZD1222 COVID-19 vaccine. Assay used: immunoSEQ multiplex PCR; TCRdb lists only in-frame clones, some missing. This table holds more than 95,000 clones, roughly nine tenths found once. The material was peripheral blood, obtained on day 0 of AZD1222 vaccination. All receptors derive from an adult in good health. CDR3s include the opening cysteine and the closing phenylalanine or tryptophan. The D gene is left open where the match is weak. Not every row has a clone size; where given, it reads once, few, many or a size class.

v_gene: TRBV7-9; d_gene: .; abundance: .; j_gene: TRBJ1-5; CDR3aa: CASSLEGDQPQHF; CDR3nt: TGTGCCAGCAGCTTAGAGGGGGATCAGCCCCAGCATTTT
v_gene: TRBV28; d_gene: TRBD1; abundance: .; j_gene: TRBJ1-5; CDR3aa: CASSTGTGGFQPQHF; CDR3nt: TGTGCCAGCAGTACCGGGACAGGGGGCTTTCAGCCCCAGCATTTT
v_gene: TRBV5-4; d_gene: .; abundance: .; j_gene: TRBJ1-3; CDR3aa: CASSLGAQGMYGNTIYF; CDR3nt: TGTGCCAGCAGCTTGGGGGCCCAGGGGATGTATGGAAACACCATATATTTT
v_gene: TRBV27; d_gene: .; abundance: .; j_gene: TRBJ2-5; CDR3aa: CASSSASEQETQYF; CDR3nt: TGTGCCAGCAGTTCGGCCAGCGAACAAGAGACCCAGTACTTC
v_gene: TRBV29-1; d_gene: .; abundance: .; j_gene: TRBJ1-1; CDR3aa: CSVEAGPTTEAFF; CDR3nt: TGCAGCGTTGAAGCAGGCCCGACCACTGAAGCTTTCTTT
v_gene: TRBV28; d_gene: .; abundance: .; j_gene: TRBJ1-5; CDR3aa: CASSPYRENQPQHF; CDR3nt: TGTGCCAGCAGTCCCTACAGGGAAAATCAGCCCCAGCATTTT
v_gene: TRBV27; d_gene: .; abundance: .; j_gene: TRBJ1-5; CDR3aa: CASSPLRTYSNQPQHF; CDR3nt: TGTGCCAGCAGTCCCCTGAGAACGTATAGCAATCAGCCCCAGCATTTT
v_gene: TRBV7-8; d_gene: .; abundance: .; j_gene: TRBJ1-1; CDR3aa: CASSSGGVETEAFF; CDR3nt: TGTGCCAGCAGCTCCGGTGGGGTTGAAACTGAAGCTTTCTTT
v_gene: TRBV11-2; d_gene: .; abundance: .; j_gene: TRBJ2-7; CDR3aa: CASSLIGPQYF; CDR3nt: TGTGCCAGCAGCTTAATTGGGCCCCAGTACTTC
v_gene: TRBV7-2; d_gene: .; abundance: .; j_gene: TRBJ1-4; CDR3aa: CASSLSTVDVKLFF; CDR3nt: TGTGCCAGCAGCTTGTCTACAGTAGATGTGAAACTGTTTTTT
v_gene: TRBV6-1; d_gene: .; abundance: .; j_gene: TRBJ1-5; CDR3aa: CASSDGNQPQHF; CDR3nt: TGTGCCAGCAGTGACGGTAATCAGCCCCAGCATTTT
v_gene: TRBV11-2; d_gene: TRBD1; abundance: .; j_gene: TRBJ1-5; CDR3aa: CASSLQGASNQPQHF; CDR3nt: TGTGCCAGCAGCTTACAGGGGGCGAGCAATCAGCCCCAGCATTTT
v_gene: TRBV9; d_gene: TRBD2; abundance: .; j_gene: TRBJ2-3; CDR3aa: CASSPSAGGSTDTQYF; CDR3nt: TGTGCCAGCAGCCCCTCAGCGGGAGGCTCCACAGATACGCAGTATTTT
v_gene: TRBV28; d_gene: .; abundance: once; j_gene: TRBJ1-4; CDR3aa: CASSLFSGQSPLFF; CDR3nt: TGTGCCAGCAGTTTATTCTCCGGTCAGAGCCCACTGTTTTTT
v_gene: TRBV9; d_gene: TRBD1; abundance: .; j_gene: TRBJ2-2; CDR3aa: CASSGGSTGELFF; CDR3nt: TGTGCCAGCTCAGGGGGAAGCACCGGGGAGCTGTTTTTT
v_gene: TRBV7-4; d_gene: .; abundance: .; j_gene: TRBJ1-5; CDR3aa: CASSLMDIEGVLSNQPQHF; CDR3nt: TGTGCCAGCAGCCTAATGGACATTGAGGGGGTTCTGAGCAATCAGCCCCAGCATTTT
v_gene: TRBV3-1/TRBV3-2; d_gene: .; abundance: few; j_gene: TRBJ1-3; CDR3aa: CASSSGHLSGNTIYF; CDR3nt: TGTGCCAGCAGCTCCGGACATCTCTCTGGAAACACCATATATTTT
v_gene: TRBV5-4; d_gene: TRBD1; abundance: .; j_gene: TRBJ1-2; CDR3aa: CASSQGQGRGGYTF; CDR3nt: TGTGCCAGCAGCCAAGGACAGGGCCGGGGTGGCTACACCTTC
v_gene: TRBV6-1; d_gene: .; abundance: .; j_gene: TRBJ1-4; CDR3aa: CASSESRAGAPMANEKLFF; CDR3nt: TGTGCCAGCAGTGAAAGTCGGGCAGGGGCACCTATGGCTAATGAAAAACTGTTTTTT
v_gene: TRBV19; d_gene: .; abundance: .; j_gene: TRBJ2-3; CDR3aa: CASSRTVGTDTQYF; CDR3nt: TGTGCCAGTAGTAGGACAGTCGGCACAGATACGCAGTATTTT
v_gene: TRBV16; d_gene: .; abundance: .; j_gene: TRBJ2-5; CDR3aa: CASSQRVETQYF; CDR3nt: TGTGCCAGCAGCCAAAGGGTGGAGACCCAGTACTTC
v_gene: TRBV5-4; d_gene: .; abundance: .; j_gene: TRBJ2-7; CDR3aa: CASSPGASSYEQYF; CDR3nt: TGTGCCAGCAGCCCGGGGGCGAGCTCCTACGAGCAGTACTTC
v_gene: TRBV7-8; d_gene: .; abundance: .; j_gene: TRBJ1-1; CDR3aa: CASSRGVNTEAFF; CDR3nt: TGTGCCAGCAGTCGGGGGGTGAACACTGAAGCTTTCTTT
v_gene: TRBV5-4; d_gene: .; abundance: .; j_gene: TRBJ2-1; CDR3aa: CASSLRTPNNEQFF; CDR3nt: TGTGCCAGCAGCTTGCGGACTCCAAACAATGAGCAGTTCTTC
v_gene: TRBV7-9; d_gene: TRBD1; abundance: .; j_gene: TRBJ2-7; CDR3aa: CASSPGDRALGEQYF; CDR3nt: TGTGCCAGCAGCCCCGGAGACAGGGCTCTGGGGGAGCAGTACTTC
v_gene: TRBV5-4; d_gene: TRBD1; abundance: .; j_gene: TRBJ2-1; CDR3aa: CASSLDRGSYNEQFF; CDR3nt: TGTGCCAGCAGCCTTGACAGGGGCTCCTACAATGAGCAGTTCTTC
v_gene: TRBV30; d_gene: TRBD1; abundance: .; j_gene: TRBJ1-4; CDR3aa: CAWSVSESKDGQGEEKLFF; CDR3nt: TGTGCCTGGAGTGTTAGCGAATCCAAGGACGGACAGGGCGAAGAAAAACTGTTTTTT
v_gene: TRBV5-6; d_gene: .; abundance: .; j_gene: TRBJ2-6; CDR3aa: CASSFKGGFSGANVLTF; CDR3nt: TGTGCCAGCAGCTTTAAGGGGGGTTTCTCTGGGGCCAACGTCCTGACTTTC
v_gene: TRBV19; d_gene: .; abundance: .; j_gene: TRBJ1-3; CDR3aa: CASSIGLGNTIYF; CDR3nt: TGTGCCAGTAGTATCGGGCTTGGAAACACCATATATTTT
v_gene: TRBV7-8; d_gene: .; abundance: .; j_gene: TRBJ2-3; CDR3aa: CASSLEPVDTQYF; CDR3nt: TGTGCCAGCAGCCTGGAACCAGTAGATACGCAGTATTTT
v_gene: TRBV6-2/TRBV6-3; d_gene: TRBD2; abundance: .; j_gene: TRBJ2-3; CDR3aa: CASSYARLAGGNTDTQYF; CDR3nt: TGTGCCAGCAGTTACGCAAGACTAGCGGGAGGGAACACAGATACGCAGTATTTT
v_gene: TRBV5-1; d_gene: TRBD2; abundance: .; j_gene: TRBJ2-1; CDR3aa: CASSPGLAYNEQFF; CDR3nt: TGCGCCAGCAGCCCGGGACTAGCGTACAATGAGCAGTTCTTC
v_gene: TRBV5-1; d_gene: .; abundance: once; j_gene: TRBJ2-5; CDR3aa: CASSLQDTQETQYF; CDR3nt: TGCGCCAGCAGCTTACAGGACACTCAAGAGACCCAGTACTTC
v_gene: TRBV15; d_gene: .; abundance: .; j_gene: TRBJ2-7; CDR3aa: CATSGGGVGEYEQYF; CDR3nt: TGTGCCACCAGCGGCGGAGGAGTAGGGGAGTACGAGCAGTACTTC
v_gene: TRBV11-2; d_gene: TRBD1; abundance: .; j_gene: TRBJ1-1; CDR3aa: CASSLAGQVKTEAFF; CDR3nt: TGTGCCAGCAGCTTAGCCGGACAGGTAAAGACTGAAGCTTTCTTT
v_gene: TRBV3-1/TRBV3-2; d_gene: TRBD2; abundance: .; j_gene: TRBJ2-1; CDR3aa: CASSQDLAGASYNEQFF; CDR3nt: TGTGCCAGCAGCCAAGACCTAGCGGGGGCCTCCTACAATGAGCAGTTCTTC
v_gene: TRBV7-8; d_gene: .; abundance: .; j_gene: TRBJ1-1; CDR3aa: CASSLGVGSGVTEAFF; CDR3nt: TGTGCCAGCAGCTTAGGAGTAGGCAGTGGAGTTACTGAAGCTTTCTTT
v_gene: TRBV6-5; d_gene: .; abundance: .; j_gene: TRBJ1-1; CDR3aa: CASRRQENTEAFF; CDR3nt: TGTGCCAGCAGGCGACAGGAGAACACTGAAGCTTTCTTT
v_gene: TRBV4-1; d_gene: .; abundance: .; j_gene: TRBJ2-7; CDR3aa: CASSLDSYYEQYF; CDR3nt: TGCGCCAGCAGCCTGGACAGCTACTACGAGCAGTACTTC
v_gene: TRBV27; d_gene: .; abundance: .; j_gene: TRBJ2-2; CDR3aa: CASSSRNTGELFF; CDR3nt: TGTGCCAGCAGTTCGAGGAACACCGGGGAGCTGTTTTTT
v_gene: TRBV3-1/TRBV3-2; d_gene: .; abundance: once; j_gene: TRBJ2-1; CDR3aa: CASSQVPSDEQFF; CDR3nt: TGTGCCAGCAGCCAGGTCCCTAGTGATGAGCAGTTCTTC
v_gene: TRBV24-1; d_gene: .; abundance: .; j_gene: TRBJ1-1; CDR3aa: CATSDWGFTEAFF; CDR3nt: TGTGCCACCAGTGATTGGGGCTTCACTGAAGCTTTCTTT
v_gene: TRBV7-9; d_gene: TRBD1; abundance: .; j_gene: TRBJ1-4; CDR3aa: CASSSWTGGEKLFF; CDR3nt: TGTGCCAGCAGCTCTTGGACAGGGGGGGAAAAACTGTTTTTT
v_gene: TRBV27; d_gene: .; abundance: .; j_gene: TRBJ1-3; CDR3aa: CASSPDWGTVGNTIYF; CDR3nt: TGTGCCAGCAGTCCCGATTGGGGGACCGTCGGAAACACCATATATTTT
v_gene: TRBV6-5; d_gene: TRBD2; abundance: few; j_gene: TRBJ2-3; CDR3aa: CASFSGRTTDTQYF; CDR3nt: TGTGCCAGCTTTAGCGGGAGAACCACAGATACGCAGTATTTT
v_gene: TRBV28; d_gene: .; abundance: once; j_gene: TRBJ1-5; CDR3aa: CASSSGNQPQHF; CDR3nt: TGTGCCAGCAGTAGCGGTAATCAGCCCCAGCATTTT
v_gene: TRBV5-1; d_gene: .; abundance: once; j_gene: TRBJ1-5; CDR3aa: CASSYRERNQPQHF; CDR3nt: TGCGCCAGCAGCTACAGGGAAAGGAATCAGCCCCAGCATTTT
v_gene: TRBV3-1/TRBV3-2; d_gene: .; abundance: .; j_gene: TRBJ1-4; CDR3aa: CASSQGVEWQGTNEKLFF; CDR3nt: TGTGCCAGCAGCCAAGGGGTGGAATGGCAGGGAACTAATGAAAAACTGTTTTTT
v_gene: TRBV29-1; d_gene: TRBD2; abundance: .; j_gene: TRBJ2-1; CDR3aa: CSVEEISAGGGGEQFF; CDR3nt: TGCAGCGTTGAAGAAATTTCGGCGGGAGGAGGTGGTGAGCAGTTCTTC
v_gene: TRBV4-2; d_gene: TRBD1; abundance: .; j_gene: TRBJ1-2; CDR3aa: CASSLSRGTHGYTF; CDR3nt: TGTGCCAGCAGCCTAAGCAGGGGGACCCATGGCTACACCTTC
v_gene: TRBV6-5; d_gene: TRBD1; abundance: once; j_gene: TRBJ2-5; CDR3aa: CASTIGQGETQYF; CDR3nt: TGTGCCAGCACTATCGGACAGGGGGAGACCCAGTACTTC
v_gene: TRBV4-3; d_gene: TRBD2; abundance: .; j_gene: TRBJ2-7; CDR3aa: CASSLRTSGDYEQYF; CDR3nt: TGCGCCAGCAGCCTCCGGACTAGCGGGGACTACGAGCAGTACTTC
v_gene: TRBV5-4; d_gene: TRBD1; abundance: .; j_gene: TRBJ2-3; CDR3aa: CASSWGTGSVSDTQYF; CDR3nt: TGTGCCAGCAGCTGGGGGACAGGGTCTGTATCAGATACGCAGTATTTT
v_gene: TRBV2; d_gene: .; abundance: .; j_gene: TRBJ1-5; CDR3aa: CASSEVGGLSNQPQHF; CDR3nt: TGTGCCAGCAGTGAAGTTGGGGGGCTTAGCAATCAGCCCCAGCATTTT
v_gene: TRBV5-5; d_gene: TRBD1; abundance: .; j_gene: TRBJ2-3; CDR3aa: CASSFDRAKDTQYF; CDR3nt: TGTGCCAGCAGCTTCGACAGGGCAAAAGATACGCAGTATTTT
v_gene: TRBV3-1/TRBV3-2; d_gene: .; abundance: .; j_gene: TRBJ2-7; CDR3aa: CASSQGNGVEQYF; CDR3nt: TGTGCCAGCAGCCAAGGAAATGGGGTTGAGCAGTACTTC
v_gene: TRBV4-1; d_gene: .; abundance: .; j_gene: TRBJ2-7; CDR3aa: CASSQENSQGNGWYEQYF; CDR3nt: TGCGCCAGCAGCCAAGAAAACTCTCAGGGGAATGGTTGGTACGAGCAGTACTTC
v_gene: TRBV10-3; d_gene: TRBD1; abundance: .; j_gene: TRBJ1-3; CDR3aa: CAISPNDRVTGNTIYF; CDR3nt: TGTGCCATCAGTCCGAATGACAGGGTGACTGGAAACACCATATATTTT
v_gene: TRBV5-1; d_gene: .; abundance: .; j_gene: TRBJ2-2; CDR3aa: CASSRVPGLSTGELFF; CDR3nt: TGCGCCAGCAGCCGAGTCCCGGGACTGTCCACCGGGGAGCTGTTTTTT
v_gene: TRBV29-1; d_gene: TRBD2; abundance: .; j_gene: TRBJ2-1; CDR3aa: CSVVLAGGLGNEQFF; CDR3nt: TGCAGCGTTGTTCTAGCGGGAGGGCTCGGCAATGAGCAGTTCTTC